This T cell receptor beta chain appears in the sequencing data of a study of blood T cell repertoires in COVID-19. Study-level information: Both acute and convalescent COVID-19 samples were obtained from the United States, Italy and Spain.

In the original analysis: Counts of nucleated cells, estimated from reference gene primer amplification, were obtained. This table comes from immunoSEQ multiplex PCR, and its TCRdb copy is limited to in-frame clones, with some not included. The D gene and trimming were derived from the DNA, and the V and J assignments and clone size from that table. The sample holds about 150,000 clones, just over 85% seen once. Source material: peripheral blood. The TCR originated in a man between 65 and 79 years old with acute or convalescent COVID-19.

In DNA, the CDR3 is TGCGCCAGCAGCTCCCAGGGAGGGGGCGAGCAGTACTTC. Translation: CASSSQGGGEQYF. This chain joins TRBV5-1 and TRBJ2-7; possible D gene TRBD2, 7 bases. Trimming cost V 3 bases and J 6 bases, with 13 bases left between them. The germline CDR1 and CDR2 sequences are SGHRS and YFSETQ. This CDR3 is 13 amino acids long.